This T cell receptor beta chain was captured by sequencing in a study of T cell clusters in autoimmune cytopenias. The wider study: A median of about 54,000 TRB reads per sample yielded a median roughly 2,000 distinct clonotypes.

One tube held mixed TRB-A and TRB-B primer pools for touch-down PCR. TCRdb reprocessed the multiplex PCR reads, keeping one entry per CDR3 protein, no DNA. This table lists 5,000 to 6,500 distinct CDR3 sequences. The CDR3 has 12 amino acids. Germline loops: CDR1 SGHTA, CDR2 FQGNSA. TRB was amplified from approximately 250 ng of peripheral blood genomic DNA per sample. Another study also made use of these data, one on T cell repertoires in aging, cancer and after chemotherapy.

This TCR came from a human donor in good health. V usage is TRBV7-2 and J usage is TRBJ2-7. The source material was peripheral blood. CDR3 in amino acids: CASSLGWYEQYF.